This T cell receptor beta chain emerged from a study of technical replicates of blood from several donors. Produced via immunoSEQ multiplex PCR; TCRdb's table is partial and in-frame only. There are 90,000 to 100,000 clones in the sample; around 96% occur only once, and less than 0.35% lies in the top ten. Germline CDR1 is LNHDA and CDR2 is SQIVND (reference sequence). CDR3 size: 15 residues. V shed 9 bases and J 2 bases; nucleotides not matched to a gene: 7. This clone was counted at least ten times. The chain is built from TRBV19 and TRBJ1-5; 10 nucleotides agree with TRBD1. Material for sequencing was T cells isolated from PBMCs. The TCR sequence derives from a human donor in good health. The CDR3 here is CASCPGTGGNQPQHF. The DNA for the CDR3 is TGTGCCAGCTGCCCCGGGACAGGGGGCAATCAGCCCCAGCATTTT.